The clone carrying this T cell receptor beta chain was observed many times. As yet, its antigen is unknown. The data belong to a study of early T cells in non-severe SARS-CoV-2 infection. Study context: The input, bulk RNA from unsorted whole blood, was sequenced, and chains were unpaired. Study outcomes and limitations: Sequences matched to VDJdb favored anti-spike CD8 responses, while private and CD4 specificities were missed.

Each cDNA molecule carried a unique molecular identifier. TCRdb reprocessed the 5' RACE reads via MiXCR and lists one record per CDR3 protein. The table records around 62,000 distinct CDR3 sequences, around an eighth of them present only once. Germline CDR1 is DFQATT and CDR2 is SNEGSKA (reference sequence). The length of the CDR3 is 16 residues. Trimming cost V 0 bases and J 7 bases, with 22 bases left between them. Sequences were obtained from whole blood. This receptor was obtained from an adult who was a healthcare worker with PCR-confirmed SARS-CoV-2 infection or an uninfected control (not recorded which). This rearrangement joins TRBV20-1 to TRBJ2-7, with D perhaps TRBD2 (5 bases). The CDR3 region has the DNA TGCAGTGCTAGAGACTCCCCGGACTCCCCGCGAGGGGAGCAGTACTTC. Its translation: CSARDSPDSPRGEQYF.